A single count supports the clone carrying this TCR beta chain. As originally analysed: Estimation of nucleated cell counts relied on the amplification of reference gene primers. The repertoire was sequenced with immunoSEQ multiplex PCR; TCRdb's copy has only in-frame clones and lacks some. That table is the source of V, J and clone size, and D and trimming were worked out from the DNA. The sample contains about 26,000 clones, 70% to 90% of which appear only once. The V end lost 5 bases, the J end lost 12 bases, and 23 bases lay between the germline ends. CDR1 and CDR2 from the germline V gene are SEHNR and FQNEAQ (reference sequence). This CDR3 is built from 15 residues. The data belong to a study of blood T cell repertoires in COVID-19. For the study at large: Sites across the United States, Italy and Spain contributed samples from acute and convalescent COVID-19. PBMCs, B-cell-depleted T cells, or T cells provided the cDNA or gDNA that made up the material.

This chain uses TRBV7-9 with TRBJ2-1; D possibly uses TRBD1 or TRBD2 (5 bases each). The receptor's source is a human donor in a cohort sampled during active COVID-19. Sequenced material: peripheral blood. CDR3 sequence: CASSLGVLGGEGQFF. CDR3 in DNA: TGTGCCAGCAGCCTAGGGGTTCTCGGTGGTGAGGGGCAGTTCTTC.